The 2 T cell receptor beta chains presented below share a single source sample, sequenced in a study of T cell responses to AZD1222 COVID-19 vaccine. Some clones are missing from TCRdb's copy, which holds only in-frame ones; the method was immunoSEQ multiplex PCR. This table has some 150,000 clones, around nine tenths appearing once. The sample here was peripheral blood, taken on day 0 of MenACWY control vaccination. Source of these receptors: an adult in good health.

V gene TRBV7-3 combines with J gene TRBJ2-7, with 14 bases lining up with TRBD2. The CDR3 runs 16 residues. V gave up 5 bases and J gave up 6 bases; unmatched junction bases: 9. Germline CDR1 and CDR2: SGHTA and FQGTGA. The CDR3 spells CASSPRTSGRKVEQYF. The CDR3 DNA reads as TGTGCCAGCAGCCCCAGGACTAGCGGGAGGAAGGTCGAGCAGTACTTC. The whole variable domain, filled in from reference TRBV7-3 and TRBJ2-7, reads GAGVSQTPSNKVTEKGKYVELRCDPISGHTALYWYRQSLGQGPEFLIYFQGTGAADDSGLPNDRFFAVRPEGSVSTLKIQRTERGDSAVYLCASSPRTSGRKVEQYFGPGTRLTVT.

The CDR3 DNA reads TGTGCCAGCAGTTTATGGGGGCTCTACGAGCAGTACTTC. Protein: CASSLWGLYEQYF. The genes are TRBV28 and TRBJ2-7; maybe TRBD1 (5 bases). Germline CDR1 and CDR2: MDHEN and SYDVKM. V dropped 0 bases and J dropped 3 bases, with 6 bases sitting between them. The CDR3 contains 13 residues. Using reference TRBV28 and TRBJ2-7 for the parts outside the CDR3, the full variable domain is DVKVTQSSRYLVKRTGEKVFLECVQDMDHENMFWYRQDPGLGLRLIYFSYDVKMKEKGDIPEGYSVSREKKERFSLILESASTNQTSMYLCASSLWGLYEQYFGPGTRLTVT.